This T cell receptor beta chain was identified in a study of blood T cell repertoires in COVID-19. In the study overall: COVID-19 samples collected from the United States, Italy and Spain covered acute and convalescent phases. The cDNA or gDNA used as material had been derived from T cells, B-cell-depleted T cells, or PBMCs.

Sequencing used immunoSEQ multiplex PCR; TCRdb keeps in-frame clones, though not all of them. The sample shows approximately 280,000 clones, around 90% of them seen only once. The sequenced material came from peripheral blood. The sequence was obtained from a man between 18 and 35 years old with active or convalescent COVID-19.

The CDR3 sequence is CASSPQQGNEQFF. In DNA, the CDR3 is TGTGCCAGCAGTCCACAACAGGGCAATGAGCAGTTCTTC. The J gene is TRBJ2-1, the V gene TRBV27; weak D call: TRBD1 (6 bases). There are 13 residues in the CDR3. Trimming removed 5 bases at V and 6 bases at J, with 11 bases between. Germline V CDR1 and CDR2: MNHEY, SMNVEV (reference sequence).